Given below is one T cell receptor beta chain in context. This sample is drawn from a study of blood T cell repertoires in COVID-19. This table comes from immunoSEQ multiplex PCR, and its TCRdb copy is limited to in-frame clones, with some not included. The data contain tens of thousands of clones, about 85% of them seen just once; the ten biggest clones take up roughly 40%. Germline V gene sequence: CDR1 SGHRS, CDR2 YFSETQ. J lost 3 bases, V lost 4 bases, and 4 bases had no gene match. The CDR3 runs 14 residues. The genes are TRBV5-1 and TRBJ2-1; 7 bases agree with TRBD1. The sequencing sample was made of peripheral blood. The TCR originated in a man of 80 years or more with acute or convalescent COVID-19. Here the CDR3 reads CASSRDSYYNEQFF. CDR3 nucleotide sequence: TGCGCCAGCAGCAGGGACAGTTACTACAATGAGCAGTTCTTC.